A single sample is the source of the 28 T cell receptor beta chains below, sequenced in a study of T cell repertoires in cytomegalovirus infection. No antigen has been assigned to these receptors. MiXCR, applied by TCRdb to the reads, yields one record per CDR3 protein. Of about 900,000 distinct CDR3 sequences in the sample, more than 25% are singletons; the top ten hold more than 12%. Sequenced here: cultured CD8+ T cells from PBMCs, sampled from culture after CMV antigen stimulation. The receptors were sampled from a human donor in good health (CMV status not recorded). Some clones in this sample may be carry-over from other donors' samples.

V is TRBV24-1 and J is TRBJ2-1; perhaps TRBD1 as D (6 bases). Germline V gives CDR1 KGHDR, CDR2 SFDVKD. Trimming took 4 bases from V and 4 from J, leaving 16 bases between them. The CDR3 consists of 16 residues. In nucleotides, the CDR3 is TGTGCCACCAGTGACTTACAGGGCTCGGCGTACAATGAGCAGTTCTTC. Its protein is CATSDLQGSAYNEQFF.

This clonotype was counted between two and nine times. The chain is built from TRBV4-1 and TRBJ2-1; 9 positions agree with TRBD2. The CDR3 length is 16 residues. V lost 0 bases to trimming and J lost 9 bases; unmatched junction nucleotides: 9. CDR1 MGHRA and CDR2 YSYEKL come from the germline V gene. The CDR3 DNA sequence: TGCGCCAGCAGCCAAGATTCGCTAGCGGGGAGGAGTGAGCAGTTCTTC. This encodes CASSQDSLAGRSEQFF.

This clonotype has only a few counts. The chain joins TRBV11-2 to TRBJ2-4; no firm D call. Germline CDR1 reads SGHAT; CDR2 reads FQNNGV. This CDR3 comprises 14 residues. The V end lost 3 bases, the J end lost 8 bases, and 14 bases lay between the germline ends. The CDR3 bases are TGTGCCAGCAGCTTCATTAGGATTCGGGACATTCAGTACTTC. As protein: CASSFIRIRDIQYF. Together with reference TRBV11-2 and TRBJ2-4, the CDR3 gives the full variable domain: EAGVAQSPRYKIIEKRQSVAFWCNPISGHATLYWYQQILGQGPKLLIQFQNNGVVDDSQLPKDRFSAERLKGVDSTLKIQPAKLEDSAVYLCASSFIRIRDIQYFGAGTRLSVL.

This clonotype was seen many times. CDR3 region: CASSPTGASNQPQHF. DNA of the CDR3: TGTGCCAGCAGTCCAACAGGGGCTAGCAATCAGCCCCAGCATTTT. This chain uses TRBV12-3 or TRBV12-4 with TRBJ1-5; TRBD1 matches 7 bases. The J segment lost 0 bases and the V segment lost 5 bases, leaving 4 bases of the junction unmatched. The CDR3 sequence is 15 residues long.

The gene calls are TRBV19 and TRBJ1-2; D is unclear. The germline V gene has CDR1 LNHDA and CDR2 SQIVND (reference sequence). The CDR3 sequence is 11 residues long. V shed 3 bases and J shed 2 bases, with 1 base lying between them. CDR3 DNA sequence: TGTGCCAGTAGTATGAACTATGGCTACACCTTC. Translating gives CASSMNYGYTF.

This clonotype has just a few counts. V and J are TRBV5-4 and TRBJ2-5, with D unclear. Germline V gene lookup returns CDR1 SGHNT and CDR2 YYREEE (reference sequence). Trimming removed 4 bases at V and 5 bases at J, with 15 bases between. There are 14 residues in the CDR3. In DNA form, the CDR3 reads TGTGCCAGCAGCGGTGCATACCGAGGCGAGACCCAGTACTTC. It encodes CASSGAYRGETQYF.

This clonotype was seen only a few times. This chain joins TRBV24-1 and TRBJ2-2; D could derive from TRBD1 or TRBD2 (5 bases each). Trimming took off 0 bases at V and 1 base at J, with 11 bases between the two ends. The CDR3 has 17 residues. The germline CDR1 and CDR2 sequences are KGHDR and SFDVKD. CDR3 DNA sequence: TGTGCCACCAGTGATTTGGGGTCGGGGCAGAACACCGGGGAGCTGTTTTTT. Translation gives CATSDLGSGQNTGELFF.

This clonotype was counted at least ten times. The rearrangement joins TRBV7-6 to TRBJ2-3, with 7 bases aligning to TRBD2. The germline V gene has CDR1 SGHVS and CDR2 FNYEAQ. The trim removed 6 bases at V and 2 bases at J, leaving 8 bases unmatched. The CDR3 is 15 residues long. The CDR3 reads CASSYTGGDTDTQYF. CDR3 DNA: TGTGCCAGCAGTTATACGGGGGGAGACACAGATACGCAGTATTTT.

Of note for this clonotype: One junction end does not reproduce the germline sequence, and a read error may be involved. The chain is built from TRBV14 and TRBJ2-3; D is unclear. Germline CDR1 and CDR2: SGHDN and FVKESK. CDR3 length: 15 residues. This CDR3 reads CVSSPGFLRTDTQYF. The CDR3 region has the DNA TGTGTCAGCAGTCCAGGATTCCTTCGCACAGATACGCAGTATTTT.

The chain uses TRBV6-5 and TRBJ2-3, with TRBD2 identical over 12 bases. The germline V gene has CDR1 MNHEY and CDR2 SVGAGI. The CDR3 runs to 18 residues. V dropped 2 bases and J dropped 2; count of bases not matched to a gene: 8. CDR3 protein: CASSYGLAGGLFTDTQYF. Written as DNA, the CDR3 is TGTGCCAGCAGTTACGGGCTAGCGGGGGGGCTGTTCACAGATACGCAGTATTTT.

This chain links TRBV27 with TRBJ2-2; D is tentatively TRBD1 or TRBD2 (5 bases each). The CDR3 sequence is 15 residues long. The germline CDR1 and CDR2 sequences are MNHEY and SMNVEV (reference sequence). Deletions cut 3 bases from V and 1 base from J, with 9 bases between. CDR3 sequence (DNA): TGTGCCAGCAGTTTTACTAGGGGGAACACCGGGGAGCTGTTTTTT. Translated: CASSFTRGNTGELFF.

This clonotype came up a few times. CDR3 in amino acids: CASSYPPGGRQETQYF. As DNA, the CDR3 is TGTGCCAGCAGTTACCCACCCGGGGGGCGGCAAGAGACCCAGTACTTC. This rearrangement joins TRBV6-2 or TRBV6-3 to TRBJ2-5; a weak D match, TRBD2 (7 bases). CDR3 length: 16 amino acids. V was cut by 2 bases and J by 2 bases, with 15 bases left in between. The germline gives CDR1 MNHEY, CDR2 SVGEGT.

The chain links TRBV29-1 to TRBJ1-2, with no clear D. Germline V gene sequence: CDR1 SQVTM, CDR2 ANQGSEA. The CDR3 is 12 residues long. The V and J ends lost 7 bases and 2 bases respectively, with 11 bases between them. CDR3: CSALTENYGYTF. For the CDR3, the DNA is TGCAGCGCTTTGACCGAAAACTATGGCTACACCTTC.

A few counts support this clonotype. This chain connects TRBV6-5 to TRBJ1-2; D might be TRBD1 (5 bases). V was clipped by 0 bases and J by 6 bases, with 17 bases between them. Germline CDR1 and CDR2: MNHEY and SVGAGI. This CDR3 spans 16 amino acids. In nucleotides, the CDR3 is TGTGCCAGCAGTTACTCGGGACCGAGCCTAAATGATGGCTACACCTTC. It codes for CASSYSGPSLNDGYTF.

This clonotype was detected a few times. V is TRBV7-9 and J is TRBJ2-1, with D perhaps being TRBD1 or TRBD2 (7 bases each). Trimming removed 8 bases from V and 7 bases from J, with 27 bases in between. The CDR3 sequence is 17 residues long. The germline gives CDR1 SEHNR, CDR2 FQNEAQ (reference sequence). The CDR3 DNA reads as TGTGCCAGCGCTGGGTGGGAGGGGGCCAAAGGAGAGAATGAGCAGTTCTTC. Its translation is CASAGWEGAKGENEQFF.

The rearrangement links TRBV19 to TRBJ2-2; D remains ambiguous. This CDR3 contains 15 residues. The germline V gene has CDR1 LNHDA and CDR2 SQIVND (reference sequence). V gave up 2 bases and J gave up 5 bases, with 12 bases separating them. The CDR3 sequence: CASSISQLTTGELFF. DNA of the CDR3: TGTGCCAGTAGTATAAGTCAGTTAACAACCGGGGAGCTGTTTTTT.

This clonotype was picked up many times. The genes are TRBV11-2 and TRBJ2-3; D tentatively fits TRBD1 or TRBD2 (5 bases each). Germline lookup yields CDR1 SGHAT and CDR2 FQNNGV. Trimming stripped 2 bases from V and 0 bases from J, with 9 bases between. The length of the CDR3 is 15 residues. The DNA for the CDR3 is TGTGCCAGCAGCTTAAGAGGGGTTAGCACAGATACGCAGTATTTT. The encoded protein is CASSLRGVSTDTQYF.

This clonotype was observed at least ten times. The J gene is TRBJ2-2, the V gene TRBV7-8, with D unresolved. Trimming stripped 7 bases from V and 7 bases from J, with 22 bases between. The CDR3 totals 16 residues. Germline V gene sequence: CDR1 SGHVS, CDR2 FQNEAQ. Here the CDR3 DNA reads TGTGCCAGCACCCCTATAGTGACCACTGGAGACGGGGAGCTGTTTTTT. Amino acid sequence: CASTPIVTTGDGELFF.

The CDR3 loop reads CAPKGRGGNTIYF. The CDR3, as DNA: TGTGCCCCGAAAGGCAGGGGCGGAAACACCATATATTTT. The chain carries TRBV28 and TRBJ1-3; TRBD1 is a possible D gene (6 bases). The CDR3 has 13 amino acids. Trimming cost V 11 bases and J 4 bases, with 15 bases left between them. The germline gives CDR1 MDHEN, CDR2 SYDVKM. Full variable domain (rest looked up from reference TRBV28 and TRBJ1-3): DVKVTQSSRYLVKRTGEKVFLECVQDMDHENMFWYRQDPGLGLRLIYFSYDVKMKEKGDIPEGYSVSREKKERFSLILESASTNQTSMYLCAPKGRGGNTIYFGEGSWLTVV.

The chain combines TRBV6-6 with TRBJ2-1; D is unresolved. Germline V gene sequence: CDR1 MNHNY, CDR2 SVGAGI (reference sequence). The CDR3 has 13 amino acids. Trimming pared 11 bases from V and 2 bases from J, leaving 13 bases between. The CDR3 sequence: CAATGLAYNEQFF. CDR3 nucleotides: TGTGCCGCAACGGGTTTAGCCTACAATGAGCAGTTCTTC.

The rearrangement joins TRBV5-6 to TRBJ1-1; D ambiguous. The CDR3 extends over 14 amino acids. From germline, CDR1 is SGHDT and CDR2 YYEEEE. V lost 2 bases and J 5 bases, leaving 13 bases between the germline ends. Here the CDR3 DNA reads TGTGCCAGCAGCTTAGGAGAGCTTAGGACTGAAGCTTTCTTT. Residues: CASSLGELRTEAFF.

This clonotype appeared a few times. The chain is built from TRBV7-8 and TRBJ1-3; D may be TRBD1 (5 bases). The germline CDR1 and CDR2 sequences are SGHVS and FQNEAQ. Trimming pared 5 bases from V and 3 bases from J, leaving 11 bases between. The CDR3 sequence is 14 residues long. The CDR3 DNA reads TGTGCCAGCAGCGCGGCAGGGTATGGAAACACCATATATTTT. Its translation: CASSAAGYGNTIYF.

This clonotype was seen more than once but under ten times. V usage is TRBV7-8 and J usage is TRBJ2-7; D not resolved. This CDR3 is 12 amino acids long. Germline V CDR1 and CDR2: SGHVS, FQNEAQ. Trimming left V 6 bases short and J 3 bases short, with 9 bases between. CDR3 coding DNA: TGTGCCAGCAGTTCCTGGAGCTACGAGCAGTACTTC. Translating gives CASSSWSYEQYF.

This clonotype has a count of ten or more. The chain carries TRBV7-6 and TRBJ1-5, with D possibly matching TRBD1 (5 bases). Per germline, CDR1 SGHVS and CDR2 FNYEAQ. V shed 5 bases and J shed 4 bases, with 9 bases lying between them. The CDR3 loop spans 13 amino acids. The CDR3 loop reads CASSPGFNQPQHF. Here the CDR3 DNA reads TGTGCCAGCAGCCCAGGGTTTAATCAGCCCCAGCATTTT.

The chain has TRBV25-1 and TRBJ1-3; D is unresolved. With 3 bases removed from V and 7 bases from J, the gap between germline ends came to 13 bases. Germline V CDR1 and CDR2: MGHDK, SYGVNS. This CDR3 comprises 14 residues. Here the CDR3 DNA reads TGTGCCAGCAGTGACGGAAGGTTCAAGAACACCATATATTTT. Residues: CASSDGRFKNTIYF.

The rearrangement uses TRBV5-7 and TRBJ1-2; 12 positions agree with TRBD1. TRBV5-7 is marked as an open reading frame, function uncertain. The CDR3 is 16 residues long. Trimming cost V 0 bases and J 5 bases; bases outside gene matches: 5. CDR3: CASSLEGQGARYGYTF. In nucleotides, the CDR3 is TGTGCCAGCAGCTTGGAGGGACAGGGGGCGAGGTATGGCTACACCTTC.

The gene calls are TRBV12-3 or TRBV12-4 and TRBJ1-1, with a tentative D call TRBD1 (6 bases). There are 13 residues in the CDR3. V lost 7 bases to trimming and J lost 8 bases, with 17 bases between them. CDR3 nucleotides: TGTGCCAGCACCCCTACAGGGTCAGGAGAAGCTTTCTTT. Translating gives CASTPTGSGEAFF.

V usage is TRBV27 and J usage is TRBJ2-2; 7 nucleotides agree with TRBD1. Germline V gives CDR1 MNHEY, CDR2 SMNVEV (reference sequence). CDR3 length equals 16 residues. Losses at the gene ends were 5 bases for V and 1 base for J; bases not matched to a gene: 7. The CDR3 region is CASSPRQGQNTGELFF. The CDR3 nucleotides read TGTGCCAGCAGTCCCCGACAGGGTCAGAACACCGGGGAGCTGTTTTTT.